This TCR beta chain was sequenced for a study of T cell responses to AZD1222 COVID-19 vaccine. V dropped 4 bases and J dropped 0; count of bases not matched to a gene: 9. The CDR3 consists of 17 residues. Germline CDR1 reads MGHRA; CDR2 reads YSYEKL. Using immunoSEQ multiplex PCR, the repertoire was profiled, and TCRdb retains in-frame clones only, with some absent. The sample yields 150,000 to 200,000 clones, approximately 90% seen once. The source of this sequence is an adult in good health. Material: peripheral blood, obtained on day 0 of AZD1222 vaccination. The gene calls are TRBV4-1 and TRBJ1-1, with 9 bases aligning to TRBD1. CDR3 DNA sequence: TGCGCCAGCAGCCCCGGGCCCGGGACAGGGTTGAACACTGAAGCTTTCTTT. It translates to CASSPGPGTGLNTEAFF.